Below, 20 T cell receptor beta chains from the same sample are listed, as sequenced in a study of blood T cell repertoires in COVID-19. Measured with immunoSEQ multiplex PCR; TCRdb has only the in-frame clones, and not every one. This table has around 290,000 clones, 88% appearing once. Sequenced input: PBMCs or T cells enriched from blood (not recorded which). All receptors derive from an older woman in a cohort exposed to, infected with or recovered from COVID-19 (not recorded which).

The chain links TRBV19 to TRBJ2-1, with D perhaps matching TRBD1 (6 bases). V was pared by 2 bases and J by 12 bases, with 14 bases between. This CDR3 spans 13 amino acids. Germline CDR1 reads LNHDA; CDR2 reads SQIVND (reference sequence). The CDR3 reads CASSIQGSVSQFF. CDR3 DNA sequence: TGTGCCAGTAGTATACAGGGGTCGGTGTCGCAGTTCTTC.

This sequence joins TRBV7-3 and TRBJ2-5, with D possibly matching TRBD1 (7 bases). CDR3 length: 15 residues. In germline, CDR1 is SGHTA, CDR2 FQGTGA. V was pared by 5 bases and J by 9 bases, with 22 bases between. CDR3 sequence reads: CASSPGGGGIQAQYF. Here the CDR3 DNA reads TGTGCCAGCAGCCCAGGGGGTGGCGGGATCCAGGCCCAGTACTTC.

This chain links TRBV30 with TRBJ2-5, with 13 bases aligning to TRBD2. CDR3 size: 16 residues. V gave up 1 base and J gave up 6 bases; unmatched junction bases: 8. CDR1 and CDR2 from the germline V gene are GTSNPN and SVGIG (reference sequence). CDR3 sequence reads: CAWSDWTSGRGKTQYF. Here the CDR3 DNA reads TGTGCCTGGAGTGACTGGACTAGCGGGAGAGGAAAGACCCAGTACTTC.

The genes are TRBV5-6 and TRBJ1-2, with 7 bases that match TRBD1. The CDR3 runs to 14 residues. V gave up 4 bases and J gave up 5 bases; unmatched junction bases: 8. Germline assignment: CDR1 SGHDT and CDR2 YYEEEE. CDR3 amino acids: CASSPTGAGYGYTF. The CDR3 DNA is TGTGCCAGCAGCCCCACAGGGGCTGGATATGGCTACACCTTC.

The chain carries TRBV19 and TRBJ2-6; D call uncertain. This CDR3 spans 14 amino acids. CDR1 is LNHDA, CDR2 SQIVND, per germline (reference sequence). The V end was cut by 4 bases, the J end by 1 base, with 5 bases between. The CDR3 sequence: CASSRPSGANVLTF. The CDR3 nucleotides read TGTGCCAGTAGTAGGCCTTCTGGGGCCAACGTCCTGACTTTC. The full variable domain, its missing parts supplied by reference TRBV19 and TRBJ2-6, is DGGITQSPKYLFRKEGQNVTLSCEQNLNHDAMYWYRQDPGQGLRLIYYSQIVNDFQKGDIAEGYSVSREKKESFPLTVTSAQKNPTAFYLCASSRPSGANVLTFGAGSRLTVL.

The chain carries TRBV2 and TRBJ2-1; TRBD2 matches at 10 bases. The CDR3 sequence is 15 residues long. V shed 6 bases and J 4 bases; nucleotides not matched to a gene: 6. Looked up from germline, CDR1 is SNHLY and CDR2 is FYNNEI. For the CDR3, the DNA is TGTGCCAGCAGGCCGACTAGCGGGCAGTACAATGAGCAGTTCTTC. It specifies CASRPTSGQYNEQFF.

The chain combines TRBV11-2 with TRBJ2-3, with 7 nucleotides matching TRBD1. CDR1 is SGHAT, CDR2 FQNNGV, per germline. V lost 5 bases, J lost 4 bases, and 6 bases stayed unmatched. The CDR3 consists of 14 residues. The CDR3 is CASSPRQGADTQYF. CDR3 DNA: TGTGCCAGCAGCCCCCGACAGGGTGCAGATACGCAGTATTTT.

This chain connects TRBV7-9 to TRBJ1-4; 7 positions agree with TRBD1. Germline assignment: CDR1 SEHNR and CDR2 FQNEAQ (reference sequence). The CDR3 sequence is 15 residues long. J gave up 2 bases and V 0 bases, and 0 bases lay outside the gene matches. CDR3: CASSLATGTNEKLFF. The CDR3 DNA reads as TGTGCCAGCAGCTTAGCGACAGGGACTAATGAAAAACTGTTTTTT. The full variable domain, with the rest looked up from reference TRBV7-9 and TRBJ1-4, is DTGVSQNPRHKITKRGQNVTFRCDPISEHNRLYWYRQTLGQGPEFLTYFQNEAQLEKSRLLSDRFSAERPKGSFSTLEIQRTEQGDSAMYLCASSLATGTNEKLFFGSGTQLSVL.

The chain uses TRBV28 and TRBJ2-2; a possible D gene is TRBD1 (7 bases). CDR1 is MDHEN and CDR2 is SYDVKM in the germline V gene. Trimming left V 6 bases short and J 5 bases short, with 13 bases between. This CDR3 contains 14 residues. CDR3 in DNA: TGTGCCAGCAGGGAGGGGGCGCGGACCGGGGAGCTGTTTTTT. Its protein is CASREGARTGELFF.

This sequence joins TRBV28 and TRBJ2-1, with TRBD2 identical over 12 bases. Trimming removed 0 bases from V and 8 bases from J; junction bases left unmatched: 8. Germline V gene data show CDR1 as MDHEN and CDR2 as SYDVKM. The length of the CDR3 is 17 residues. CDR3 loop: CASSLWSSGRAVDEQFF. CDR3 nucleotide sequence: TGTGCCAGCAGTTTATGGTCTAGCGGGAGGGCCGTCGATGAGCAGTTCTTC. The complete variable domain, with remaining parts taken from reference TRBV28 and TRBJ2-1, reads DVKVTQSSRYLVKRTGEKVFLECVQDMDHENMFWYRQDPGLGLRLIYFSYDVKMKEKGDIPEGYSVSREKKERFSLILESASTNQTSMYLCASSLWSSGRAVDEQFFGPGTRLTVL.

V and J are TRBV5-4 and TRBJ2-1, with 12 bases matching TRBD2. V lost 3 bases to trimming and J lost 6 bases; unmatched junction nucleotides: 4. The CDR3 has 15 amino acids. Germline V gives CDR1 SGHNT, CDR2 YYREEE (reference sequence). In DNA, the CDR3 is TGTGCCAGCAGCTCCGCTAGCGGGAGGGTCAATGAGCAGTTCTTC. Encoded protein: CASSSASGRVNEQFF.

The chain links TRBV7-3 to TRBJ2-6; maybe TRBD1 (6 bases). CDR3 length equals 14 residues. The V gene lost 5 bases and the J gene lost 4 bases, with 9 bases spanning the gap. Germline assignment: CDR1 SGHTA and CDR2 FQGTGA. The CDR3 DNA sequence: TGTGCCAGCAGCCAGGGGCCCGGGGCCAACGTCCTGACTTTC. Protein sequence: CASSQGPGANVLTF.

V is TRBV7-3 and J is TRBJ2-2; no reliable D call. Germline CDR1 is SGHTA and CDR2 is FQGTGA. Trimming cost V 5 bases and J 3 bases, with 4 bases left between them. The CDR3 extends over 12 amino acids. The CDR3 region is CASSPYTGELFF. CDR3 DNA: TGTGCCAGCAGCCCATACACCGGGGAGCTGTTTTTT.

This clone was detected only once. V and J are TRBV3-1 (or the pseudogene TRBV3-2) and TRBJ2-2; D perhaps matches TRBD1 (6 bases). The germline V gene has CDR1 LGHDT and CDR2 YNNKEL (reference sequence). The CDR3 is 16 residues long. Trimming stripped 5 bases from V and 3 bases from J, with 16 bases between. CDR3 DNA sequence: TGTGCCAGCAGCGCGCGACCGGGGACATACACCGGGGAGCTGTTTTTT. Protein sequence: CASSARPGTYTGELFF.

This clone has only one observation. The chain joins TRBV7-8 to TRBJ2-5; TRBD2 matches 7 bases. This CDR3 contains 14 residues. V lost 1 base, J lost 4 bases, and 3 bases stayed unmatched. The germline CDR1 and CDR2 sequences are SGHVS and FQNEAQ. In DNA, the CDR3 is TGTGCCAGCAGCTTAGGGGGCGGGGGAGAGACCCAGTACTTC. It specifies CASSLGGGGETQYF.

V gene TRBV6-5 combines with J gene TRBJ1-5; a possible D gene is TRBD1 (6 bases). Trimming removed 6 bases at V and 2 bases at J, with 14 bases between. Germline CDR1 reads MNHEY; CDR2 reads SVGAGI. The CDR3 totals 15 residues. CDR3 region: CASRGNRDGNQPQHF. CDR3 in DNA: TGTGCCAGCAGAGGAAACAGGGACGGCAATCAGCCCCAGCATTTT.

The J gene is TRBJ1-2, the V gene TRBV30; 8 nucleotides match TRBD1. Germline V gene sequence: CDR1 GTSNPN, CDR2 SVGIG (reference sequence). The J segment lost 8 bases and the V segment lost 5 bases, leaving 4 bases of the junction unmatched. The CDR3 has 11 residues. The CDR3 region is CAWHRGVGYTF. The CDR3, as DNA: TGTGCCTGGCACAGGGGGGTCGGCTACACCTTC. The full variable domain, completed using reference TRBV30 and TRBJ1-2, is SQTIHQWPATLVQPVGSPLSLECTVEGTSNPNLYWYRQAAGRGLQLLFYSVGIGQISSEVPQNLSASRPQDRQFILSSKKLLLSDSGFYLCAWHRGVGYTFGSGTRLTVV.

The rearrangement joins TRBV7-3 to TRBJ2-2; 8 bases match TRBD2. The CDR3 has 14 residues. Per germline, CDR1 SGHTA and CDR2 FQGTGA. The J segment lost 8 bases and the V segment lost 2 bases, leaving 4 bases of the junction unmatched. The CDR3: CASSLQAGVGELFF. The CDR3, as DNA: TGTGCCAGCAGCTTACAAGCGGGAGTTGGGGAGCTGTTTTTT.

J is TRBJ2-3 and V is TRBV6-5, with 8 bases lining up with TRBD2. V dropped 11 bases and J dropped 2; count of bases not matched to a gene: 9. This CDR3 is built from 14 residues. CDR1 and CDR2 from the germline V gene are MNHEY and SVGAGI. The CDR3 loop is CACREGVYTDTQYF. The CDR3 DNA reads as TGTGCCTGTCGGGAGGGGGTCTACACAGATACGCAGTATTTT.

This clone was recorded once. The rearrangement joins TRBV13 to TRBJ2-7; no clear D. CDR3 length equals 16 residues. Per germline, CDR1 PRHDT and CDR2 FYEKMQ (reference sequence). The V end lost 5 bases, the J end lost 3 bases, and 20 bases lay between the germline ends. CDR3 in amino acids: CASSKLVNSGNYEQYF. The CDR3 nucleotides are TGTGCCAGCAGCAAGCTAGTCAATAGTGGAAACTACGAGCAGTACTTC.